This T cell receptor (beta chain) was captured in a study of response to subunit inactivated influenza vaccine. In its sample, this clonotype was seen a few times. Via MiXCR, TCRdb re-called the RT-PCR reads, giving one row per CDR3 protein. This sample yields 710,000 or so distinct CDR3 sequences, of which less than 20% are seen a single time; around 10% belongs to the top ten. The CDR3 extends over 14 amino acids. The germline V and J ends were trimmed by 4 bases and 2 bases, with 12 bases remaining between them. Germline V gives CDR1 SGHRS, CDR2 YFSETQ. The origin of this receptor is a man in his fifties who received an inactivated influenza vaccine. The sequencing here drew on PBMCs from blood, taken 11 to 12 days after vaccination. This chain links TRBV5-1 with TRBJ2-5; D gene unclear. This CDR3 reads CASSTNSRQETQYF. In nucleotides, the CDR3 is TGCGCCAGCAGCACCAATTCAAGACAAGAGACCCAGTACTTC. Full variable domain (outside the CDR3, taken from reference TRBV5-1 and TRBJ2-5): KAGVTQTPRYLIKTRGQQVTLSCSPISGHRSVSWYQQTPGQGLQFLFEYFSETQRNKGNFPGRFSGRQFSNSRSEMNVSTLELGDSALYLCASSTNSRQETQYFGPGTRLLVL.